Below, 10 T cell receptor beta chains from the same sample are listed, as sequenced in a study of CD8+CD57+ T cells in acquired aplastic anemia. TCR beta VDJ and CDR3 profiles were obtained from a genomic DNA template. From the reads, TCRdb called clonotypes with MiXCR, one entry per CDR3 protein. The sample consists of some 130,000 distinct CDR3 sequences, 35% to 50% of them appearing once. Sequenced material: sorted CD4+, CD8+, or CD8+CD57+ T cells (not recorded which) from PBMCs. These TCRs come from a human donor in good health, serving as a control.

To note about this clonotype: A much larger clone sits a single nucleotide away, making a read error possible. In DNA form, the CDR3 reads TGCAGTGCTACTGGGAGCGGGGGAGCCCCAGATACGCGGTATTTT. Amino acids: CSATGSGGAPDTRYF. The genes are TRBV20-1 and TRBJ2-3; 8 nucleotides line up with TRBD2. Germline values: CDR1 DFQATT, CDR2 SNEGSKA (reference sequence). The CDR3 sequence is 15 residues long.

The chain couples TRBV25-1 to TRBJ1-6; no clear D. This CDR3 has 14 residues. Germline-derived CDR1 and CDR2 are MGHDK and SYGVNS. The germline V and J ends were trimmed by 3 bases and 7 bases, with 10 bases remaining between them. CDR3 sequence: CASSDTDSNSPLHF. The CDR3 coding sequence is TGTGCCAGCAGTGACACAGACTCAAATTCACCCCTCCACTTT.

The chain couples TRBV27 to TRBJ1-2; 8 bases align to TRBD1. This CDR3 spans 14 amino acids. Trimming at V came to 5 bases and at J to 8 bases, leaving 10 bases not matched to a gene. CDR1 and CDR2 (germline): MNHEY, SMNVEV (reference sequence). The chain's CDR3 is CASSLSPDRVGYTF. The CDR3 nucleotides read TGTGCCAGCAGTCTAAGCCCGGACAGGGTAGGCTACACCTTC.

This sequence joins TRBV10-2 and TRBJ2-7, with D possibly TRBD1 on 6 matching bases. V shed 3 bases and J shed 2 bases, with 11 bases lying between them. In germline, CDR1 is WSHSY, CDR2 SAAADI. The CDR3 runs 14 residues. The CDR3 spells CASSDDRRTYEQYF. The CDR3 nucleotides are TGCGCCAGCAGTGATGACAGGAGAACCTACGAGCAGTACTTC.

This clonotype has a count of ten or more. The gene calls are TRBV12-3 or TRBV12-4 and TRBJ2-3, with 8 nucleotides matching TRBD2. The CDR3 covers 14 residues. Trimming at V came to 9 bases and at J to 0 bases, leaving 5 bases not matched to a gene. The CDR3 DNA follows: TGTGCCAGTGGGATAGCGGGGAGCACAGATACGCAGTATTTT. It encodes CASGIAGSTDTQYF.

The table lists this clonotype with many counts. The chain joins TRBV7-8 to TRBJ1-6; 11 positions agree with TRBD1. V lost 5 bases, J lost 10 bases, and 10 bases stayed unmatched. This CDR3 contains 16 residues. CDR1 is SGHVS, CDR2 FQNEAQ, per germline. CDR3 residues: CASSVSAGTGGSPLHF. In nucleotides, the CDR3 is TGTGCCAGCAGCGTTAGCGCTGGGACAGGGGGGTCACCCCTCCACTTT.

Note on this clonotype: Since a much larger clone is just one base distant, this may be a read error. The chain joins TRBV7-2 to TRBJ1-2; unclear D gene. Germline V gene data show CDR1 as SGHTA and CDR2 as FQGNSA. The CDR3 extends over 14 amino acids. The CDR3 region is CASSPTLRGYGCTF. CDR3 coding DNA: TGTGCCAGCAGCCCCACCTTGCGAGGCTATGGCTGCACCTTC.

This clonotype was picked up many times. This chain links TRBV2 with TRBJ1-2, with D possibly being TRBD1 (5 bases). From germline, CDR1 is SNHLY and CDR2 FYNNEI. Between the trimmed V and J ends, which lost 8 bases and 8 bases, there was a span of 24 bases. The CDR3 is 15 amino acids. The CDR3 DNA is TGTGCCAGCCAACTAACCCAGGGATCGCTGGGGGGCTACACCTTC. Amino acids: CASQLTQGSLGGYTF. Complete variable domain (other parts from reference TRBV2 and TRBJ1-2): EPEVTQTPSHQVTQMGQEVILRCVPISNHLYFYWYRQILGQKVEFLVSFYNNEISEKSEIFDDQFSVERPDGSNFTLKIRSTKLEDSAMYFCASQLTQGSLGGYTFGSGTRLTVV.

In this sample, this clonotype turned up many times. The CDR3 loop is CASRGVGGSYNEQFF. In DNA, the CDR3 is TGCGCCAGCCGTGGCGTGGGGGGCTCCTACAATGAGCAGTTCTTC. This sequence joins TRBV5-1 and TRBJ2-1, with D tentatively TRBD2 (6 bases). The V end was cut by 7 bases, the J end by 0 bases, with 14 bases between. CDR1 is SGHRS, CDR2 YFSETQ, per germline. This CDR3 spans 15 amino acids.

The rearrangement links TRBV15 to TRBJ2-1; either TRBD1 or TRBD2 may supply D (6 bases each). This CDR3 contains 13 residues. V shed 8 bases and J shed 7 bases, with 15 bases lying between them. Germline V CDR1 and CDR2: LNHNV, YYDKDF (reference sequence). CDR3 in amino acids: CATRNGGLNEQFF. CDR3 nucleotides: TGTGCCACCCGCAACGGGGGCCTTAATGAGCAGTTCTTC.